Sequencing of this TCR beta chain was carried out in a study of human T cells and chemical hapten exposure. Whole-study context: Doses of diphenylcyclopropenone went to the patients' scalps weekly throughout the approximately 22-week study. The study, taken as a whole, reports: Clustering by CDR3 similarity yielded significantly more large clusters from expanded TCRs than controls. No change in TCRs above 1 in 1000 frequency was produced by DPC sensitization.

Time point described: patch test 2, 6 weeks after DPC sensitization. Treatment noted: therapeutic diphenylcyclopropenone sensitization with weekly scalp DPC. As handled by the study authors: Per sample, the median was around 96,000 TCRs, with values from around 24,000 to 710,000. One entry per CDR3 protein, called by TCRdb with MiXCR from the RACE reads. The V and J calls and clone size come from TCRdb's table, not from the authors' own analysis. The repertoire consists of about 89,000 distinct CDR3 sequences, with 9.5% to 12% occurring once and the leading ten covering around 2.2%. The CDR3 contains 13 residues. V lost 3 bases and J 6 bases, leaving 10 bases between the germline ends. CDR1 is SGHAT, CDR2 FQNNGV, per germline. As to this clonotype: Its matching antigen is unknown.

The V and J genes are TRBV11-2 and TRBJ2-3; maybe TRBD2 (5 bases). The sample in question was whole blood, obtained in connection with sensitization to the hapten diphenylcyclopropenone (DPC). The TCR sequence derives from a middle-aged man with alopecia areata. Some clones in this sample may be carry-over from other donors' samples. The CDR3, as DNA: TGTGCCAGCAGCTTTGAACGGGGTGATACGCAGTATTTT. It specifies CASSFERGDTQYF.